This T cell receptor beta chain emerged from a study of T cells in Graves' hyperthyroidism and ophthalmopathy. Whole-study results and caveats: Blood also held most thyroid clonotypes expanded beyond 0.001.

In patients aged 18 to 65, hyperthyroidism was newly diagnosed, with duration under 2 months. The CDR3 regions of TCR beta were amplified from RNA transcripts. The HTBI primer set was used in a first-round RT-PCR of the TCR CDR3. TCRdb re-derived calls from the multiplex PCR reads in MiXCR, one entry per CDR3 protein. This table has 350,000 or so distinct CDR3 sequences, around a sixth appearing once. Germline lookup yields CDR1 MGHRA and CDR2 YSYEKL. The CDR3 covers 15 residues. The V end was cut by 0 bases, the J end by 4 bases, with 12 bases between. To note about this clonotype: As yet, its antigen is unknown.

The sequenced material came from blood. The sequence derives from a woman in her 50s with Graves' hyperthyroidism. The J gene is TRBJ1-1, the V gene TRBV4-1; D is uncertain. Here the CDR3 DNA reads TGCGCCAGCAGCCAAGAGATGGTTGGCGTCACTGAAGCTTTCTTT. Translation: CASSQEMVGVTEAFF.